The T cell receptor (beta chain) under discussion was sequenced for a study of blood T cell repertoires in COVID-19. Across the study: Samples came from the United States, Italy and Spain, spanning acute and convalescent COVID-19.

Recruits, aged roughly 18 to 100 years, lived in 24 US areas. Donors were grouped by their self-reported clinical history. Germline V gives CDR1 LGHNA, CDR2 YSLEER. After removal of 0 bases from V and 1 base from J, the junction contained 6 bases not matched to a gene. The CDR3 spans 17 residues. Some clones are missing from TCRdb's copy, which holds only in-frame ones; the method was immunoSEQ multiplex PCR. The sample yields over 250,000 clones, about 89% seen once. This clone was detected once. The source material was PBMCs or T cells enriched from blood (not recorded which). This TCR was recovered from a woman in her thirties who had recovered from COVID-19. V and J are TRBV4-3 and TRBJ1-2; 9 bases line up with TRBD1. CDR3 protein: CASSQDVRTGVNYGYTF. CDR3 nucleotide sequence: TGCGCCAGCAGCCAAGATGTCCGGACAGGGGTTAACTATGGCTACACCTTC.